What follows are 19 T cell receptor beta chains derived from one specimen sequenced in a study of regulatory T cells in long-lasting Graves disease. Libraries of TCR beta came from iRepertoire HTBI primers plus Arm-PCR of CDR3 regions. TCRdb recomputed calls from the multiplex PCR reads with MiXCR, one row per CDR3 protein. The sample lists under 700,000 distinct CDR3 sequences, roughly a sixth seen once, with 20% to 25% in the top ten. The time point is: newly diagnosed GD, antithyroid drugs for less than 3 months. RNA from PBMCs was the source of the TCR library. These same records also appear under a second study, on T cells in Graves' hyperthyroidism and ophthalmopathy.

Sequenced here: peripheral blood mononuclear cells (PBMCs), sampled at new diagnosis, from a patient treated with antithyroid drugs. The receptors were sampled from a woman in her forties or fifties with Graves disease.

The chain's CDR3 is CSARPRWDGYTF. The CDR3 nucleotides are TGCAGTGCGAGGCCTAGGTGGGATGGCTACACCTTC. The V call is TRBV20-1, the J call TRBJ1-2; D uncertain. Trimming pared 6 bases from V and 6 bases from J, leaving 14 bases between. The CDR3 spans 12 residues. The V gene's germline CDR1 is DFQATT and CDR2 SNEGSKA (reference sequence).

This clonotype was detected ten times or more. This chain uses TRBV5-1 with TRBJ2-5; D is ambiguous. Per the germline V gene, CDR1 is SGHRS and CDR2 is YFSETQ. The CDR3 totals 15 residues. Trimming took 1 base from V and 2 from J, leaving 12 bases between them. This chain's CDR3 is CASSLRSSTQETQYF. As DNA, the CDR3 is TGCGCCAGCAGCTTGAGGAGTAGCACTCAAGAGACCCAGTACTTC.

This chain connects TRBV19 to TRBJ1-5; D not resolved. Germline CDR1 reads LNHDA; CDR2 reads SQIVND (reference sequence). The ends were cut back, 3 bases at V and 1 base at J, with 10 bases in the middle. CDR3 length: 15 residues. The CDR3 sequence is CASSIMTESNQPQHF. The CDR3 coding sequence is TGTGCCAGTAGTATCATGACGGAAAGCAATCAGCCCCAGCATTTT.

This clonotype has a count of ten or more. The genes are TRBV3-1 and TRBJ1-1; tentative D call: TRBD1 (6 bases). CDR3 length: 12 amino acids. Germline values: CDR1 LGHDT, CDR2 YNNKEL (reference sequence). Trimming left V 3 bases short and J 6 bases short, with 8 bases between. The CDR3 DNA follows: TGTGCCAGCAGCCAGCAGGGGTCTGAAGCTTTCTTT. Encoded protein: CASSQQGSEAFF.

This sequence joins TRBV7-6 and TRBJ1-6; a weak D match, TRBD1 (6 bases). V lost 5 bases and J 10 bases, leaving 18 bases between the germline ends. The germline V gene has CDR1 SGHVS and CDR2 FNYEAQ. This CDR3 has 15 amino acids. CDR3: CASSLQGPFVSPLHF. The CDR3 nucleotides read TGTGCCAGCAGCCTACAGGGTCCTTTCGTGTCACCCCTCCACTTT.

This clonotype was seen many times. This chain connects TRBV29-1 to TRBJ2-1, with 7 bases that match TRBD2. Per the germline V gene, CDR1 is SQVTM and CDR2 is ANQGSEA. This CDR3 comprises 15 residues. V shed 4 bases and J 6 bases; nucleotides not matched to a gene: 12. For the CDR3, the DNA is TGCAGCGTTGTAGGGACTGGGACTACATTCAATGAGCAGTTCTTC. Translating gives CSVVGTGTTFNEQFF.

This chain links TRBV9 with TRBJ2-5; D is tentatively TRBD1 or TRBD2 (5 bases each). Trimming removed 4 bases at V and 4 bases at J, with 17 bases between. The CDR3 loop spans 15 amino acids. The germline V gene has CDR1 SGDLS and CDR2 YYNGEE. Here the CDR3 reads CASSPDGTAGETQYF. The CDR3 bases are TGTGCCAGCAGCCCAGACGGGACGGCCGGAGAGACCCAGTACTTC.

A remark on this clonotype: This may be a read error: a much more frequent sequence differs by one nucleotide. DNA for the CDR3: TGTGCCAGCAGTGTACTATCTCGATCAGGACCTATGGAGCAGTACTTC. This sequence encodes CASSVLSRSGPMEQYF. V and J are TRBV28 and TRBJ2-7; no clear D. Deletions cut 5 bases from V and 7 bases from J, with 24 bases between. Germline CDR1 and CDR2: MDHEN and SYDVKM. CDR3 length: 16 amino acids.

The gene calls are TRBV2 and TRBJ2-6; the match to TRBD1 covers 8 bases. The length of the CDR3 is 18 residues. Trimming cost V 7 bases and J 0 bases; bases outside gene matches: 11. Germline CDR1 and CDR2: SNHLY and FYNNEI. The CDR3 sequence is CASKNPGQVPSGANVLTF. Written as DNA, the CDR3 is TGTGCCAGCAAAAATCCGGGACAGGTTCCCTCTGGGGCCAACGTCCTGACTTTC.

CDR3 residues: CAPNAGQEIQETQYF. The CDR3 DNA reads TGTGCCCCGAACGCCGGACAGGAAATACAAGAGACCCAGTACTTC. The chain is built from TRBV10-3 and TRBJ2-5, with 7 bases that match TRBD1. Germline V CDR1 and CDR2: ENHRY, SYGVKD. CDR3 size: 15 residues. The J segment lost 2 bases and the V segment lost 11 bases, leaving 14 bases of the junction unmatched.

This clonotype was seen a few times. The chain combines TRBV10-3 with TRBJ2-1; D perhaps matches TRBD2 (7 bases). Deletions cut 7 bases from V and 0 bases from J, with 10 bases between. Germline-derived CDR1 and CDR2 are ENHRY and SYGVKD. The CDR3 totals 14 residues. The CDR3 sequence: CAIIAGASYNEQFF. The CDR3 bases are TGTGCCATCATTGCGGGGGCCTCCTACAATGAGCAGTTCTTC.

This clonotype was recorded a few times. The chain carries TRBV6-5 and TRBJ1-5, with D possibly TRBD1 on 6 matching bases. The CDR3 is 16 residues long. V shed 2 bases and J shed 4 bases, with 15 bases lying between them. Germline lookup yields CDR1 MNHEY and CDR2 SVGAGI. CDR3 in DNA: TGTGCCAGCAGTTACAGACGAGGACAGATGAATCAGCCCCAGCATTTT. As protein: CASSYRRGQMNQPQHF.

This clonotype has a count of ten or more. The CDR3 DNA sequence: TGCGCCAGCAGCTGGAAGGCTAGCGGAACAGATACGCAGTATTTT. The encoded protein is CASSWKASGTDTQYF. The rearrangement joins TRBV5-1 to TRBJ2-3; 7 bases align to TRBD2. Per the germline V gene, CDR1 is SGHRS and CDR2 is YFSETQ. With 3 bases clipped from V and 3 bases from J, the junction kept 7 bases outside the gene matches. The CDR3 sequence is 15 residues long.

The rearrangement links TRBV5-4 to TRBJ2-2, with D perhaps TRBD2 (5 bases). CDR1 and CDR2 (germline): SGHNT, YYREEE (reference sequence). The CDR3 is 15 amino acids. Trimming pared 0 bases from V and 1 base from J, leaving 7 bases between. CDR3 protein: CASSLASGNTGELFF. DNA for the CDR3: TGTGCCAGCAGCTTGGCCAGCGGGAACACCGGGGAGCTGTTTTTT. Complete variable domain (other parts from reference TRBV5-4 and TRBJ2-2): ETGVTQSPTHLIKTRGQQVTLRCSSQSGHNTVSWYQQALGQGPQFIFQYYREEENGRGNFPPRFSGLQFPNYSSELNVNALELDDSALYLCASSLASGNTGELFFGEGSRLTVL.

This clonotype has a handful of counts. This chain links TRBV19 with TRBJ2-1; D is tentatively TRBD1 or TRBD2 (5 bases each). CDR1 is LNHDA and CDR2 is SQIVND in the germline V gene (reference sequence). V dropped 3 bases and J dropped 3 bases, with 21 bases sitting between them. This CDR3 is 18 amino acids long. Written as DNA, the CDR3 is TGTGCCAGTAGTATCGAGGGTTTTCAGGGTGGGGGCTACAATGAGCAGTTCTTC. Amino acids: CASSIEGFQGGGYNEQFF.

Only a few counts were recorded for this clonotype. The chain carries TRBV30 and TRBJ1-1; a weak D match, TRBD1 (6 bases). V was cut by 1 base and J by 7 bases, with 13 bases left in between. Germline V gives CDR1 GTSNPN, CDR2 SVGIG (reference sequence). The CDR3 is 13 amino acids. The CDR3 here is CAWSARGGSEAFF. The DNA for the CDR3 is TGTGCCTGGAGTGCCCGGGGGGGCAGTGAAGCTTTCTTT.

This clonotype was found many times. The chain is built from TRBV3-1 and TRBJ2-4; 11 bases fit TRBD1. This CDR3 contains 15 residues. CDR1 and CDR2 from the germline V gene are LGHDT and YNNKEL (reference sequence). Losses at the gene ends were 3 bases for V and 6 bases for J; bases not matched to a gene: 4. The CDR3 here is CASSQVDRGRNIQYF. CDR3 nucleotide sequence: TGTGCCAGCAGCCAGGTGGACAGGGGGCGAAACATTCAGTACTTC.

This clonotype was observed a handful of times. The genes are TRBV25-1 and TRBJ1-5; no clear D. The CDR3 is 17 amino acids. Trimming pared 7 bases from V and 0 bases from J, leaving 19 bases between. CDR1 is MGHDK, CDR2 SYGVNS, per germline. The chain's CDR3 is CASTGKRDTYSNQPQHF. The CDR3 DNA reads as TGTGCCAGCACCGGTAAGAGAGACACCTATAGCAATCAGCCCCAGCATTTT.

The chain joins TRBV14 to TRBJ1-1, with D unresolved. Per the germline V gene, CDR1 is SGHDN and CDR2 is FVKESK. The CDR3 length is 14 residues. The V end was cut by 0 bases, the J end by 3 bases, with 8 bases between. CDR3 DNA sequence: TGTGCCAGCAGCCAAGAAGCAGGTTACACTGAAGCTTTCTTT. Protein sequence: CASSQEAGYTEAFF.